This T cell receptor (beta chain) was captured in a study of T cells in Graves' hyperthyroidism and ophthalmopathy. From RNA transcripts, TCR beta CDR3 regions were amplified. Using the HTBI primer set, a first-round RT-PCR was run on the TCR CDR3. TCRdb redid the calling of the multiplex PCR reads with MiXCR, one entry per CDR3 protein. The sample carries about 520,000 distinct CDR3 sequences, about 24% recorded once. Only a few counts were recorded for this clonotype. The germline gene is not matched at one end of the junction; a read error may be the cause. Uncontrolled infection, other autoimmune disease, pregnancy or lactation barred patients from enrollment. The source of the PBMCs was roughly 10 ml of fresh peripheral blood. CDR1 and CDR2 from the germline V gene are KGHSH and LQKENI. CDR3 length: 13 amino acids.

The source of this sequence is a woman aged 25 to 39 with Graves' ophthalmopathy. The rearrangement uses TRBV18 and TRBJ2-4; unclear D gene. Sample: blood. CDR3 protein: CASTDSQSNIKYF. The CDR3 nucleotides read TGTGCCAGCACCGATAGCCAGAGCAACATTAAGTACTTC.